This T cell receptor beta chain emerged from a study of blood T cell repertoires in COVID-19. Across the study: COVID-19 samples from acute and convalescent phases originated in the United States, Italy and Spain.

Unmatched junction bases numbered 5, after V lost 8 bases and J lost 14 bases. Looked up from germline, CDR1 is SNHLY and CDR2 is FYNNEI. This CDR3 is 10 amino acids long. Assay: immunoSEQ multiplex PCR; the TCRdb copy retains only in-frame clones and omits some. The table records about 190,000 clones, over 70% of them present only once. Sequencing used peripheral blood. The V gene is TRBV2, the J gene TRBJ1-2; 10 nucleotides line up with TRBD1. This TCR derives from a man aged 55-75 years with acute or convalescent COVID-19. DNA of the CDR3: TGTGCCAGCGGGGACAGGGGATGGACCTTC. Translated, it gives CASGDRGWTF.